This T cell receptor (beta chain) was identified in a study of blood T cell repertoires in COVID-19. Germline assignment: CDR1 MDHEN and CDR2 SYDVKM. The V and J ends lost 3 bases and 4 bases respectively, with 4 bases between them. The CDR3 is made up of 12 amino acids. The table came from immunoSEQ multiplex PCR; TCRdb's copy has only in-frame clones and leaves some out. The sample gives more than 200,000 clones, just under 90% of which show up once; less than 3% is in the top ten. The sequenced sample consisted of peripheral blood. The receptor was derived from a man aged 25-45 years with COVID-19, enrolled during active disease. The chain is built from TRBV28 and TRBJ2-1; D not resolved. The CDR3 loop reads CASSFRYNEQFF. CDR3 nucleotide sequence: TGTGCCAGCAGTTTTCGTTACAATGAGCAGTTCTTC.